This T cell receptor beta chain emerged from a study of T cells in localized non-small cell lung cancer. Study results and limitations: For the top 100 tumor clones, a median about 50 also appeared in adjacent lung. Tumor trailed uninvolved adjacent lung in T cell clonality, which peaked there.

Generated by immunoSEQ multiplex PCR, the TCRdb table keeps only in-frame clones and is missing some. The sample comprises under 55,000 clones, roughly nine tenths of which are singletons, and about 10% rests with the top ten. The ends lost 4 bases at V and 2 bases at J; junction bases unmatched: 8. The germline V gene has CDR1 SGHDT and CDR2 YYEEEE. There are 16 residues in the CDR3. On this clone itself: Its target is unknown.

The rearrangement links TRBV5-6 to TRBJ1-1; TRBD1 agrees at 10 bases. Here the sequenced sample was PBMCs, taken before any cancer treatment. The receptor comes from a woman aged 40 to 75 with stage II lung adenocarcinoma. CDR3 sequence reads: CASSLPTGGYNTEAFF. CDR3 coding DNA: TGTGCCAGCAGCCTACCGACAGGGGGCTATAACACTGAAGCTTTCTTT.